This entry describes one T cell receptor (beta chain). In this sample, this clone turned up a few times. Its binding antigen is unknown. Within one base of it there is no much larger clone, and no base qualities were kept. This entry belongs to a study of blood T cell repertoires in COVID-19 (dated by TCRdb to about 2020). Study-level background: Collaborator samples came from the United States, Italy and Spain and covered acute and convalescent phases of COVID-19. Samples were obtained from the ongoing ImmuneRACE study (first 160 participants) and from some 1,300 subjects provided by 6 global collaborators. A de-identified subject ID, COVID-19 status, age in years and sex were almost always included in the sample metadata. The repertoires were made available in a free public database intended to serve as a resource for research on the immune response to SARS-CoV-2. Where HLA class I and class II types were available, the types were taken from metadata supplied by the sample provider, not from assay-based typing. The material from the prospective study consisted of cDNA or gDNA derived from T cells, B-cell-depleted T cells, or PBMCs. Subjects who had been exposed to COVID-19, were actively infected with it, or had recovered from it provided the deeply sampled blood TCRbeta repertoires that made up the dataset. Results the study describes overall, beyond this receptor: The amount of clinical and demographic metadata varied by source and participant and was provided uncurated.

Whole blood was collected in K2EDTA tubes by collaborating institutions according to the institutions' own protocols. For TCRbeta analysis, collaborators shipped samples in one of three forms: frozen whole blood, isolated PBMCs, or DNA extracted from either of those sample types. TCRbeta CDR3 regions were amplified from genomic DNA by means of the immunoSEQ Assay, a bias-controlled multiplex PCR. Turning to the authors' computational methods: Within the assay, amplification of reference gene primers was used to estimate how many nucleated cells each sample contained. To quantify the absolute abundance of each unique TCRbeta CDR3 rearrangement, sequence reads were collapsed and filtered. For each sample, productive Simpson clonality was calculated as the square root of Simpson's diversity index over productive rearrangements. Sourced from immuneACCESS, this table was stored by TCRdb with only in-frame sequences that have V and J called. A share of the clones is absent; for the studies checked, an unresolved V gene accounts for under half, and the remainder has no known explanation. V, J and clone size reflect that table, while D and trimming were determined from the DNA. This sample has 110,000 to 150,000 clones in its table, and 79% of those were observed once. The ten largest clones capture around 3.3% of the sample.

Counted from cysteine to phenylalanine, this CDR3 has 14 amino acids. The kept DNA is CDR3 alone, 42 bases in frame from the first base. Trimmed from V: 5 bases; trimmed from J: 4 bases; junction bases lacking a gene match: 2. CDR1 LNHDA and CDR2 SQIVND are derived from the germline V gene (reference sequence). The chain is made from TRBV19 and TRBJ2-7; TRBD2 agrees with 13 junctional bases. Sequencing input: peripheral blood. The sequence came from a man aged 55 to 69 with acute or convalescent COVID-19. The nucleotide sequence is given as TGTGCCAGTAGTGGACTAGCGGGAGTATACGAGCAGTACTTC. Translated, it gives CASSGLAGVYEQYF.